The sequence of this TCR beta chain was determined in a study of cytomegalovirus exposure and HLA in healthy donors. The study's findings and limits: There were 164 TCR beta chains listed as cytomegalovirus-associated. A highly shared variant cluster was judged a likely technical artifact.

This clone has more than one count but fewer than ten. Its antigen is currently unknown. PCR was performed using 60 Vbeta and 13 Jbeta primers. As processed by the authors: Among the unique TCR beta chains that a later analysis counted, about 84 million in all, roughly 9.9 million were shared. TCRdb keeps only in-frame clones here, not all; method: immunoSEQ multiplex PCR. V, J and clone size are those of that table, while D and trimming were read from the DNA. This table has about 150,000 clones, less than 85% appearing once. Trimming stripped 5 bases from V and 7 bases from J, with 21 bases between. From germline, CDR1 is SGHNT and CDR2 YYREEE (reference sequence). The length of the CDR3 is 16 residues. At collection, donors were nominally healthy, but unrecorded immune exposures were probable.

The clonotype was recovered from a man aged 18 to 29 in good health and CMV-seronegative. This chain links TRBV5-4 with TRBJ1-4, with D possibly being TRBD1 (5 bases). The sequencing sample was made of PBMCs. The CDR3 nucleotides read TGTGCCAGCAGAAGAGAACCGGGCCCGGGGGGTGAAAAACTGTTTTTT. Translation gives CASRREPGPGGEKLFF.